This TCR beta chain was recovered during a study of immune cell composition in non-small cell lung cancer. Study at large: Most cases were lung adenocarcinoma or squamous cell carcinoma.

On this clone itself: Its antigen remains unknown.

Trimming took 1 base from V and 5 from J, leaving 2 bases between them. The CDR3 is 11 residues long. The V gene's germline CDR1 is LNHDA and CDR2 SQIVND (reference sequence). The protocol was immunoSEQ multiplex PCR, while the TCRdb copy is restricted to in-frame clones and leaves out a portion. The sample holds 6,000 to 8,000 clones, approximately 78% seen once. The study's findings and limits: Squamous lung tumours showed higher top 10 clone scores and clonality than adenocarcinomas. No significant correlation existed between pack-years smoked and tumour clonality.

The sample consisted of lung tumor tissue. The chain is built from TRBV19 and TRBJ1-1; D not certain. This clonotype was sampled from a human donor with non-small cell lung cancer. CDR3 residues: CASSIATEAFF. In nucleotides, the CDR3 is TGTGCCAGTAGTATAGCAACTGAAGCTTTCTTT.